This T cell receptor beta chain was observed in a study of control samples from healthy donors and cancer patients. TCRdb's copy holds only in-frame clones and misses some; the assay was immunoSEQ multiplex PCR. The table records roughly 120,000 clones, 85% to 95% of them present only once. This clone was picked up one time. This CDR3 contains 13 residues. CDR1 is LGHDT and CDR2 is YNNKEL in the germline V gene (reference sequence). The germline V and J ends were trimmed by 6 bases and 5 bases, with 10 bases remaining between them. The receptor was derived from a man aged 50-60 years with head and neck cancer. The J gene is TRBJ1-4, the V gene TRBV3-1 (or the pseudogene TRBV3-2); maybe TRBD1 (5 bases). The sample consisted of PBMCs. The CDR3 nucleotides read TGTGCCAGCAGGGGGCGGCCGAATGAAAAACTGTTTTTT. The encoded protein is CASRGRPNEKLFF.